What follows is one T cell receptor (beta chain) and its context. Time point defined: pre-sensitization, week 0. Treatment: therapeutic diphenylcyclopropenone sensitization with weekly scalp DPC. The source of the sample is a study of human T cells and chemical hapten exposure. Individual cDNA molecules received unique molecular identifiers in the library. TCRdb re-derived calls from the RACE reads in MiXCR, one entry per CDR3 protein. The table lists about 110,000 distinct CDR3 sequences, 9.5% to 15% of them singletons. The TCR sequence derives from a woman between 45 and 65 years old with alopecia areata. Some clones in this sample may be carry-over from other donors' samples. The material was whole blood, obtained in connection with sensitization to the hapten diphenylcyclopropenone (DPC).

The CDR3 nucleotides read TGTGCCAGCAGTTTATGGGACTTAACAACCTACGAGCAGTACTTC. Residues: CASSLWDLTTYEQYF. This chain uses TRBV28 with TRBJ2-7, with D perhaps matching TRBD2 (5 bases). The ends were cut back, 0 bases at V and 2 bases at J, with 11 bases in the middle. This CDR3 is 15 amino acids long. Per the germline V gene, CDR1 is MDHEN and CDR2 is SYDVKM.